This TCR beta chain was found in a study of T cell repertoires in cytomegalovirus infection. Study-wide background: Recently described HLA-C-restricted plus well-studied HLA-B-restricted CMV epitopes were used.

The germline V gene has CDR1 SGHVS and CDR2 FNYEAQ. This CDR3 comprises 17 residues. The V and J ends lost 1 base and 1 base respectively, with 14 bases between them. General observations from the study: Identification of carriers of CMV plus the relevant HLA was achieved through cumulative public TCR beta family frequency.

Comment on this clonotype: The antigen is unknown.

In TCRdb, the reads were re-called with MiXCR into one record per CDR3 protein. The table lists approximately 500,000 distinct CDR3 sequences, about 33% of them singletons. The chain employs TRBV7-6 and TRBJ1-5; D ambiguous. Sequencing was performed on cultured PBMCs, taken from culture after CMV antigen stimulation. The sequence derives from a human donor in good health (CMV status not recorded). Some clones in this sample may be carry-over from other donors' samples. The CDR3 loop is CASSLGVDSLSNQPQHF. The CDR3 region has the DNA TGTGCCAGCAGCTTAGGGGTTGATTCACTAAGCAATCAGCCCCAGCATTTT.